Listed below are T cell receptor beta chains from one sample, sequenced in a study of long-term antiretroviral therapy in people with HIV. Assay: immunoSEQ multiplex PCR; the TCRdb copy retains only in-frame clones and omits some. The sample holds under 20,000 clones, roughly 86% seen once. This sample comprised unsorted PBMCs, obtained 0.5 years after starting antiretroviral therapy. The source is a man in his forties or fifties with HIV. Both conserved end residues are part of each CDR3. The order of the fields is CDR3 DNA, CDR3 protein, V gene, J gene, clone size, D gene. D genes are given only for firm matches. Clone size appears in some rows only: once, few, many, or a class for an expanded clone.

TGTGCCAGCAGTTTTCAGGATCTGTCTGGGGCCAACGTCCTGACTTTC	CASSFQDLSGANVLTF	TRBV28	TRBJ2-6	.	.
TGTGCCAGCAGCTTCCTAGCGGGAGAGCAAGAGCAGTACTTC	CASSFLAGEQEQYF	TRBV7-2	TRBJ2-7	.	TRBD2
TGTGCCAGCAGCTCCCGAATAAGAGCGGGGGTAATCAGGGAGCAGTTCTTC	CASSSRIRAGVIREQFF	TRBV7-2	TRBJ2-1	once	TRBD2
TGTGCCAGCAGCTTAGGTAGCGGGGGGCCACACCAGTATTTT	CASSLGSGGPHQYF	TRBV11-2	TRBJ2-3	.	TRBD2
TGTGCCAGCAGTCCCCGGGACCAGCTAGCCAAAAACATTCAGTACTTC	CASSPRDQLAKNIQYF	TRBV27	TRBJ2-4	.	.
TGTGCCAGCAGTTTGGCCGGGACTAGAGGCTACGAGCAGTACTTC	CASSLAGTRGYEQYF	TRBV27	TRBJ2-7	.	TRBD2
TGTGCCAGCGGGTATGAAAAACTGTTTTTT	CASGYEKLFF	TRBV2	TRBJ1-4	.	.
TGTGCCAGCTCACCGCAACAGGACAGCCAGAATGAAAAACTGTTTTTT	CASSPQQDSQNEKLFF	TRBV18	TRBJ1-4	.	.
TGTGCCAGCAGCCCTAGGGGGACTAGCGGGCCCAACACAGATACGCAGTATTTT	CASSPRGTSGPNTDTQYF	TRBV11-2	TRBJ2-3	.	TRBD2
TGTGCCAGCAGCCGACAGGGGCTTTCATTTACCTACGAGCAGTACTTC	CASSRQGLSFTYEQYF	TRBV9	TRBJ2-7	.	TRBD1
TGTGCCAGCAGGGACCCCTCCACCCATCATACGCAGTATTTT	CASRDPSTHHTQYF	TRBV6-5	TRBJ2-3	.	.
TGTGCCACCAGCAGAGTTAGAACCAGAGGAACTGAAGCTTTCTTT	CATSRVRTRGTEAFF	TRBV15	TRBJ1-1	.	.
TGTGCCAGTAGTATAGGTGATGCCGGGGCGCAGTATTTT	CASSIGDAGAQYF	TRBV19	TRBJ2-3	.	.
TGTGCCAGCAGTGAAATAAAAGGGACAGGGGCAGATACGCAGTATTTT	CASSEIKGTGADTQYF	TRBV2	TRBJ2-3	once	TRBD1
TGTGCCTGGAGTAATCGTGTGGGTCTTTTCTACAATGAGCAGTTCTTC	CAWSNRVGLFYNEQFF	TRBV30	TRBJ2-1	.	.
TGTGCCAGCAGCCCAGGGCGGGGGAGCTATGGCTACACCTTC	CASSPGRGSYGYTF	TRBV5-4	TRBJ1-2	once	.
TGTGCCAGCAGGTCCGGGACCCAGGGTTCACCCCTCCACTTT	CASRSGTQGSPLHF	TRBV6-5	TRBJ1-6	.	.
TGTGCCAGCAGTTCCGCAGGGGACGGTCAGCCCCAGCATTTT	CASSSAGDGQPQHF	TRBV27	TRBJ1-5	.	.
TGTGCCAGCAGTTTAGTAAGCTTGCGGGAGAACGATACGCAGTATTTT	CASSLVSLRENDTQYF	TRBV28	TRBJ2-3	.	TRBD2
TGTGCCAGCAGCGCCCGACAGGGAGAGAATTCACCCCTCCACTTT	CASSARQGENSPLHF	TRBV9	TRBJ1-6	few	TRBD1
TGTGCCACCCAGACAGCAAATAATCAGCCCCAGCATTTT	CATQTANNQPQHF	TRBV7-9	TRBJ1-5	.	.
TGTGCCAGCAGCTTATTAGAAGAGACCCAGTACTTC	CASSLLEETQYF	TRBV7-9	TRBJ2-5	.	.
TGTGCCAGCTCACCCACAAGGAGCTCTGGAAACACCATATATTTT	CASSPTRSSGNTIYF	TRBV18	TRBJ1-3	.	.
TGCGCCAGCAGCTCCGGGACAGGATGGATGAACACTGAAGCTTTCTTT	CASSSGTGWMNTEAFF	TRBV4-3	TRBJ1-1	.	TRBD1
TGTGCCAGCAGTTCCTCCGGGGAGCTGTTTTTT	CASSSSGELFF	TRBV6-5	TRBJ2-2	.	.
TGTGCCAGCAGTGAATATTCCGGGGTAATGAACACTGAAGCTTTCTTT	CASSEYSGVMNTEAFF	TRBV6-1	TRBJ1-1	.	.
TGTGCCAGCAGCGAGAGACAGTACAATGAGCAGTTCTTC	CASSERQYNEQFF	TRBV6-1	TRBJ2-1	.	.
TGTGCCAGCAGCTTTCGACAGGGGGGCACAGATACGCAGTATTTT	CASSFRQGGTDTQYF	TRBV5-5	TRBJ2-3	.	TRBD1
TGTGCCAGTAGTATAAGCCTGAACACTGAAGCTTTCTTT	CASSISLNTEAFF	TRBV19	TRBJ1-1	.	.
TGCAGCGTTGATTCAGGGGGTCTTGATGGCTACACCTTC	CSVDSGGLDGYTF	TRBV29-1	TRBJ1-2	few	TRBD1
TGTGCCAGCAGCCCTTTGGCCGACACTGAAGCTTTCTTT	CASSPLADTEAFF	TRBV28	TRBJ1-1	.	.
TGTGCCAGCAGCTCCCAGGGGGGGACAGAGAAACCGCGAGAGACCCAGTACTTC	CASSSQGGTEKPRETQYF	TRBV11-2	TRBJ2-5	.	.
TGCGCCAGCAGCTTGCAGGGGAACCTGAACACCGGGGAGCTGTTTTTT	CASSLQGNLNTGELFF	TRBV5-1	TRBJ2-2	.	.
TGCGCCAGCACCGCGGAAGAGTTCCTATACGAGCAGTACTTC	CASTAEEFLYEQYF	TRBV5-1	TRBJ2-7	.	.
TGTGCCAGTACCGGACTAGCGGGGGTCAGCAATGAGCAGTTCTTC	CASTGLAGVSNEQFF	TRBV7-2	TRBJ2-1	.	TRBD2
TGTGCCAGTAGTATAGGGGTAAGCGGGATCGACGAGCAGTACTTC	CASSIGVSGIDEQYF	TRBV19	TRBJ2-7	once	TRBD2
TGCGCCAGCAGCCGTCTCGGAACCGGGAGGGAAACTGAAGCTTTCTTT	CASSRLGTGRETEAFF	TRBV5-1	TRBJ1-1	.	.
TGTGCCAGCAGCTTAGTTAGGGGCGGCACCGGGGAGCTGTTTTTT	CASSLVRGGTGELFF	TRBV7-6	TRBJ2-2	.	.
TGTGCCAGCAGGACTAGCGGAACCTACGAGCAGTACTTC	CASRTSGTYEQYF	TRBV27	TRBJ2-7	.	TRBD2